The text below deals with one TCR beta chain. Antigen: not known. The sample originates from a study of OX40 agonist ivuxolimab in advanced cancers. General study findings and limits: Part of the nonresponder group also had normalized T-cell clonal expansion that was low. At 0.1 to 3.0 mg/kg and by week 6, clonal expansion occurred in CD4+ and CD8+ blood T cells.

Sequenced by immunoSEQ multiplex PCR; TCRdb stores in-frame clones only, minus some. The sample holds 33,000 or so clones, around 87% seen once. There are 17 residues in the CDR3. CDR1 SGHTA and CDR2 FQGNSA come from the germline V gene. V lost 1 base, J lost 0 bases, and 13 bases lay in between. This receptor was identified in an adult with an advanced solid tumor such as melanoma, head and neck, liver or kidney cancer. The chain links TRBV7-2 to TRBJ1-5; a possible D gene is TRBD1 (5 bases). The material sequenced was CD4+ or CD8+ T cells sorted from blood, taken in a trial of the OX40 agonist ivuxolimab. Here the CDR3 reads CASSLEGRGPSNQPQHF. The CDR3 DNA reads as TGTGCCAGCAGCTTAGAGGGAAGGGGCCCTAGCAATCAGCCCCAGCATTTT.